These 15 T cell receptor beta chains share one sample of origin, sequenced in a study of blood T cell repertoires in COVID-19. Libraries were prepared by immunoSEQ multiplex PCR; TCRdb keeps only in-frame clonotypes and omits some of them. The sample lists about 240,000 clones, 85% seen once, with around 6.8% in the top ten. Sample: peripheral blood. The receptors here all came from a woman aged 55-75 years with active or convalescent COVID-19.

This clone was seen a few times. This chain joins TRBV10-3 and TRBJ2-1; 13 nucleotides match TRBD2. CDR1 is ENHRY, CDR2 SYGVKD, per germline. This CDR3 region has 15 residues. J was trimmed by 4 bases and V by 6 bases; bases with no gene match: 3. The CDR3 sequence is CAIRTTSGGYNEQFF. The CDR3 bases are TGTGCCATCAGGACGACTAGCGGGGGGTACAATGAGCAGTTCTTC.

This clone was counted once. This chain uses TRBV5-1 with TRBJ2-5, with D perhaps TRBD2 (5 bases). With 6 bases removed from V and 0 bases from J, the gap between germline ends came to 18 bases. Germline CDR1 SGHRS, CDR2 YFSETQ. This CDR3 has 16 residues. In nucleotides, the CDR3 is TGCGCCAGCACGGGGTGGGCCTTGGGCGACCAAGAGACCCAGTACTTC. The encoded protein is CASTGWALGDQETQYF.

This clone appeared a few times. This chain uses TRBV5-1 with TRBJ2-3, with a tentative D call TRBD1 (6 bases). The CDR3 totals 15 residues. Between the trimmed V and J ends, which lost 0 bases and 2 bases, there was a span of 10 bases. CDR1 is SGHRS and CDR2 is YFSETQ in the germline V gene. The CDR3: CASSLGTDFTDTQYF. The DNA of the CDR3 is TGCGCCAGCAGCTTGGGGACAGATTTCACAGATACGCAGTATTTT.

The CDR3 region is CASSRSSGGTEAFF. CDR3 bases: TGTGCCAGCAGTCGGTCCTCGGGGGGCACTGAAGCTTTCTTT. V usage is TRBV6-5 and J usage is TRBJ1-1; perhaps TRBD1 as D (5 bases). The CDR3 consists of 14 residues. The V end was cut by 5 bases, the J end by 4 bases, with 14 bases between. Germline-derived CDR1 and CDR2 are MNHEY and SVGAGI.

The rearrangement joins TRBV5-1 to TRBJ2-1; 7 nucleotides align to TRBD1. Trimming took 4 bases from V and 7 from J; bases not matched to a gene: 5. Germline values: CDR1 SGHRS, CDR2 YFSETQ. CDR3 length equals 13 residues. The CDR3 region has the DNA TGCGCCAGCAGCCCGACGACAGGGAATGAGCAGTTCTTC. This encodes CASSPTTGNEQFF.

V gene TRBV7-2 combines with J gene TRBJ2-3; 8 bases map to TRBD2. Trimming removed 4 bases from V and 6 bases from J; junction bases left unmatched: 15. The CDR3 totals 17 residues. The V gene's germline CDR1 is SGHTA and CDR2 FQGNSA. The CDR3 DNA sequence: TGTGCCAGCAGCTACCGTGGGATTAGCGGGATTGGGGATACGCAGTATTTT. Translation: CASSYRGISGIGDTQYF. Complete variable domain (other parts from reference TRBV7-2 and TRBJ2-3): GAGVSQSPSNKVTEKGKDVELRCDPISGHTALYWYRQSLGQGLEFLIYFQGNSAPDKSGLPSDRFSAERTGGSVSTLTIQRTQQEDSAVYLCASSYRGISGIGDTQYFGPGTRLTVL.

The genes are TRBV6-5 and TRBJ1-5, with D possibly matching TRBD1 (6 bases). The CDR3 loop spans 14 amino acids. Trimming took off 5 bases at V and 6 bases at J, with 14 bases between the two ends. Germline V CDR1 and CDR2: MNHEY, SVGAGI. CDR3 sequence reads: CASSPMDSSQPQHF. The CDR3 DNA reads TGTGCCAGCAGTCCGATGGACAGTAGTCAGCCCCAGCATTTT.

The chain joins TRBV5-1 to TRBJ2-7; 9 bases map to TRBD2. The V gene end was trimmed by 0 bases and the J gene end by 2 bases; junction bases not matched to a gene: 6. Looked up from germline, CDR1 is SGHRS and CDR2 is YFSETQ. This CDR3 is built from 16 residues. CDR3 residues: CASSLERAGGPYEQYF. CDR3 sequence (DNA): TGCGCCAGCAGCTTGGAGAGGGCGGGAGGGCCCTACGAGCAGTACTTC.

This clone came up a few times. This chain links TRBV4-2 with TRBJ1-5; D possibly corresponds to TRBD1 (5 bases). The germline CDR1 and CDR2 sequences are LGHNA and YNFKEQ. V shed 0 bases and J shed 5 bases, with 11 bases lying between them. The CDR3 contains 15 residues. The DNA for the CDR3 is TGTGCCAGCAGCCAAGATCTGGGGGGTCATCAGCCCCAGCATTTT. This sequence encodes CASSQDLGGHQPQHF.

V usage is TRBV6-5 and J usage is TRBJ2-1, with 8 bases aligning to TRBD1. This CDR3 has 13 amino acids. J gave up 4 bases and V 5 bases, and 1 base lay outside the gene matches. Looked up from germline, CDR1 is MNHEY and CDR2 is SVGAGI. Written as DNA, the CDR3 is TGTGCCAGCAGTCGGGACAGGTACAATGAGCAGTTCTTC. It encodes CASSRDRYNEQFF.

This clone turned up a few times. The chain couples TRBV4-2 to TRBJ2-5, with 8 bases identical to TRBD2. Germline V lookup: CDR1 LGHNA, CDR2 YNFKEQ. The V gene end was trimmed by 4 bases and the J gene end by 4 bases; junction bases not matched to a gene: 5. The CDR3 loop spans 14 amino acids. CDR3 loop: CASSPAGEGETQYF. The CDR3 DNA reads TGTGCCAGCAGCCCAGCGGGAGAGGGAGAGACCCAGTACTTC.

In DNA, the CDR3 is TGTGCCAGCAGTTACAGAGGGCTGCATGAAAAACTGTTTTTT. This translates into CASSYRGLHEKLFF. This sequence joins TRBV6-5 and TRBJ1-4, with unresolved D. Trimming removed 2 bases from V and 6 bases from J, with 10 bases in between. CDR3 length: 14 residues. Germline V gene sequence: CDR1 MNHEY, CDR2 SVGAGI.

For this clone: Different DNA sequences within this sample yield the same CDR3. The CDR3 spells CASSPGTGGETQYF. CDR3 nucleotides: TGTGCCAGCAGTCCGGGGACAGGGGGGGAGACCCAGTACTTC. The chain uses TRBV27 and TRBJ2-5; 11 nucleotides match TRBD1. Trimming at V came to 5 bases and at J to 5 bases, leaving 4 bases not matched to a gene. The CDR3 runs to 14 residues. The germline V gene has CDR1 MNHEY and CDR2 SMNVEV (reference sequence).

The rearrangement uses TRBV15 and TRBJ1-2; D gene unclear. The germline V gene has CDR1 LNHNV and CDR2 YYDKDF (reference sequence). V lost 5 bases and J 6 bases, leaving 7 bases between the germline ends. The CDR3 has 11 residues. The CDR3 nucleotides are TGTGCCACCAGCGAGGGAGATGGCTACACCTTC. It is translated as CATSEGDGYTF.

This rearrangement joins TRBV20-1 to TRBJ2-2, with D perhaps TRBD1 (6 bases). Germline CDR1 DFQATT, CDR2 SNEGSKA (reference sequence). The CDR3 consists of 15 residues. Trimming took 6 bases from V and 0 from J, leaving 14 bases between them. CDR3 DNA: TGCAGTGCCAGTCACAACAGGGCGAACACCGGGGAGCTGTTTTTT. Encoded protein: CSASHNRANTGELFF.